The T cell receptor beta chain under discussion was sequenced for a study of radiation and T cells in renal cell carcinoma. Sequenced by immunoSEQ multiplex PCR; TCRdb stores in-frame clones only, minus some. The sample records under 100,000 clones, approximately 80% being singletons. Time point meaning: blood 4 weeks post-SBRT, at nephrectomy. Sample treatment: 15 Gy SBRT to primary tumor, nephrectomy 4 weeks later. Nephrectomy followed 15 Gy stereotactic body radiation by 4 weeks. Comments on this clone: Antigen specificity is unknown.

Study-level results: Pretreatment tumor biopsies were lacking, so baseline clonotypes are unknown. In blood, top tumor clones expanded by 2 weeks, shrinking by 4.

Germline V lookup: CDR1 LNHNV, CDR2 YYDKDF (reference sequence). J lost 3 bases, V lost 0 bases, and 2 bases had no gene match. This CDR3 is built from 15 residues. The sample consisted of blood, taken from a patient whose treatment included radiotherapy and nephrectomy. This sequence originates from a man aged 60-69 years with renal cell carcinoma. The rearrangement links TRBV15 to TRBJ1-1, with TRBD1 matching over 9 bases. This chain's CDR3 is CATSRDGQGHTEAFF. The CDR3 coding sequence is TGTGCCACCAGCAGAGATGGACAGGGGCACACTGAAGCTTTCTTT. The whole variable domain, remainder taken from reference TRBV15 and TRBJ1-1, is DAMVIQNPRYQVTQFGKPVTLSCSQTLNHNVMYWYQQKSSQAPKLLFHYYDKDFNNEADTPDNFQSRRPNTSFCFLDIRSPGLGDTAMYLCATSRDGQGHTEAFFGQGTRLTVV.